This T cell receptor (beta chain) is drawn from a study of cytomegalovirus exposure and HLA in healthy donors. Whole-study context: Among 398 genotyped donors, around 82% fell in the Caucasian-associated ancestry cluster. Study observations and caveats: Cytomegalovirus-associated status was assigned to 150 or so TCR beta chains. A later examination showed that TCR association rates differed by HLA locus, with DRB1 most and HLA-C fewest. Analyzed later, most CMV-associated TCR beta chains appeared HLA-restricted.

This clone was detected only a few times. Its antigen is undetermined. Germline CDR1 reads SGHNT; CDR2 reads YENEEA. CDR3 size: 13 residues. The J segment lost 7 bases and the V segment lost 4 bases, leaving 2 bases of the junction unmatched. The PCR contained 60 Vbeta and 13 Jbeta primers. Measured with immunoSEQ multiplex PCR; TCRdb has only the in-frame clones, and not every one. The table lists approximately 95,000 clones, just under 80% of them singletons. The source material was PBMCs. The clonotype was recovered from a woman aged 40 to 55 in good health and CMV-seropositive. V is TRBV11-3 and J is TRBJ2-2, with 8 positions matching TRBD1. The CDR3 sequence is CASSYRGSGELFF. In nucleotides, the CDR3 is TGTGCCAGCAGCTACAGGGGGAGCGGGGAGCTGTTTTTT.